Described below is a single TCR beta chain sequence and its context. Investigators performed immunoSEQ version v3.0 at survey level. Using immunoSEQ multiplex PCR, the repertoire was profiled, and TCRdb retains in-frame clones only, with some absent. Of more than 35,000 clones in the sample, roughly 96% were seen once. V lost 0 bases and J 8 bases, leaving 13 bases between the germline ends. Per germline, CDR1 SGHRS and CDR2 YFSETQ. CDR3 size: 14 residues. The data were taken from a study of long-term antiretroviral therapy in people with HIV. This receptor was taken from a woman in her forties or fifties with HIV. This chain joins TRBV5-1 and TRBJ2-3, with D possibly TRBD2 on 6 matching bases. This sample comprised unsorted PBMCs, obtained 3.7 years after starting antiretroviral therapy. CDR3 coding DNA: TGCGCCAGCAGCTTGGTGTTGGGGACTGGTACGCAGTATTTT. This gives the protein CASSLVLGTGTQYF.